What follows is one TCR beta chain and its context. This table comes from immunoSEQ multiplex PCR, and its TCRdb copy is limited to in-frame clones, with some not included. The sample contains about 680,000 clones, approximately 88% of which appear only once. The record originates from a study of Ad26.COV2.S vaccination and SARS-CoV-2 variants. Trimming removed 3 bases from V and 0 bases from J; junction bases left unmatched: 5. Looked up from germline, CDR1 is SGDLS and CDR2 is YYNGEE. This CDR3 contains 17 residues. Treatment indicated: some 19 received Ad26.COV2.S at low or high dose, single or two shots; a few received placebo; per-sample allocation not given. Day 63 after the first injection of vaccine or placebo was the sampling time.

The chain is built from TRBV9 and TRBJ1-6, with 8 bases aligning to TRBD1. This specimen consisted of peripheral blood, obtained in a trial of Ad26.COV2.S vaccine versus placebo. The clonotype originates from a person aged 18-65 years who received the Ad26.COV2.S COVID-19 vaccine or a placebo. This CDR3 is CASSEQGASSYNSPLHF. The CDR3 DNA is TGTGCCAGCAGCGAGCAGGGGGCCAGCTCCTATAATTCACCCCTCCACTTT.